Included here is one T cell receptor beta chain sequence, with context. This clone was seen a single time. Its cognate antigen has yet to be identified. No much larger clonotype is one base removed from it; base qualities were not supplied. Libraries came from the immunoSEQ multiplex PCR assay. The multiplex PCR relied on a mix of 60 forward primers for TCR Vbeta segments and 13 reverse primers for TCR Jbeta segments. The CDR3 region of rearranged TCR beta genes was amplified from genomic DNA with a multiplex PCR assay. On the Illumina HiSeq System, the amplified TCR beta libraries were sequenced as 87-base-pair reads. The study's processing was this. A later analysis tallied about 77 million unique TCR beta chains across the approximately 670 repertoires, and approximately 12 million of those chains were shared by two or more donors. To remove PCR and sequencing errors, raw reads were error-corrected and collapsed into unique sequences using a nearest-neighbor algorithm that merged closely related sequences. To assign V, D and J gene segments, CDR3 sequences were aligned to IMGT reference sequences. For a sequence to be retained, a match of at least six nucleotides was required to both a V gene segment and a J gene segment. Rearrangements were classified as productive when the CDR3 lacked stop codons and remained in frame with V and J, and all other rearrangements were classified as non-productive. Following IMGT convention, CDR3 was defined as the stretch from the second conserved V-encoded cysteine up to the conserved J-encoded phenylalanine. Sequences without an unambiguous match to a single V gene segment were excluded from the earlier analysis of about 600 of the donors. In an earlier analysis of about 590 of the donors, a V segment was called functional when productive rearrangements were above 56.7%, and segregating when the standard deviation between donors exceeded 5%. A statistical classification framework was built to diagnose cytomegalovirus status from the catalog of TCR beta chain sequences. A later analysis assigned V and J genes by comparing TCR nucleotide sequences with IMGT/GENE-DB human TR gene sequences. Using the TCRdist pipeline, a later analysis assigned CDR3 sequences along with most-parsimonious VDJ recombination scenarios. A later analysis defined each TCR beta chain by its CDR3 amino acid sequence plus V-gene family, and excluded reads lacking a unique V-gene family. A later analysis removed several hundred highly shared, low-generation-probability nucleotide sequences to deal with suspected cross-contamination and a sequencing artifact. In a later analysis, a clonal expansion index was calculated for each public chain from normalized within-repertoire ranks of inferred template counts. Generation probabilities in a later analysis came from a VDJ recombination model fitted to out-of-frame rearrangements, and those results were checked against IGoR. In a later analysis, TCR-TCR, TCR-HLA and TCR-CMV co-occurrence was scored with hypergeometric tests, and a repertoire-size bias correction was applied to TCR pairs. False discovery rates were estimated in a later analysis by permuting HLA or CMV assignments 20 times. In a later analysis, co-occurring TCRs were grouped with DBSCAN, and TCRdist sequence similarity was added when clustering was performed within HLA-allele-positive subsets. Co-occurrence clustering excluded repertoires with fewer than 30,000 or more than 120,000 public chains, plus five with anomalous nucleotide sharing. This is the immuneACCESS table as TCRdb keeps it, with only in-frame sequences that have V and J called. A part of the clones is gone; compared with another copy, unresolved V genes explain less than half, and the rest is unexplained. From that table come the V and J calls and clone size; the DNA was used to work out D and trimming. The sample table shows roughly 260,000 clones, and 84% are seen once. The ten largest clones represent more than 1.5% of the sample.

These data come from a study of cytomegalovirus exposure and HLA in healthy donors (dated by TCRdb to about 2017). Describing the broader study: According to an earlier analysis of 587 of the donors, about 179 million T cells yielded roughly 100 million unique TCR beta sequences and about 300 Gb of sequence data. To predict cytomegalovirus infection status, the study brought together high-throughput TCR immunosequencing, statistical association of individual TCRs with disease status, and machine learning. A later genetic analysis took genome-wide SNP genotypes for about 55% of the 666 donors and used that subset as a discovery cohort. The later analysis used no new phenotypic data to find candidate immune exposures, relying instead on TCR beta sequences and their occurrence across donors. Among the approximately 420 genotyped donors, 75% to 90% belonged to the genetic ancestry cluster associated with self-reported Caucasian donors. Every discovery cohort repertoire had been produced on one sequencing platform. In a later analysis, previously published TCR beta repertoires from 550 to 700 donors were re-analyzed and high-resolution HLA genotyping was added so that TCR occurrence patterns could be studied. Among around 400 genotyped donors of the cohort, an average of approximately 200,000 unique TCR beta nucleotide sequences was sequenced per donor, of which about 18% were non-productive. The number of typed donors differed by locus: about 620-640 for A, B, C, DRB1 and DQB1; 522 for DQA1; approximately 610 for DPA1; and about 470 for DPB1. The aim of the study was to test whether cataloging public T cell receptors could identify signatures of past pathogen exposure. Four to six DR-DQ haplotypes were handled as single units for association and clustering, since linkage in the cohort was strong. Donor age, sex, ethnicity and CMV serostatus were compiled alongside the repertoire data. An early release covering 550 to 700 HLA-typed donors comprised about 290 gigabases of sequencing data and 85 million or so unique TCR sequences. Besides the first cohort of approximately 670 subjects, a separate validation cohort made up of 120 different subjects was used. HLA typing included class I and class II loci at four-digit resolution. To decide whether each TCR beta V gene segment behaved as functional or pseudogenic, an earlier analysis of several hundred of the donors relied on high-throughput TCR beta sequencing. The study used immunosequencing to profile the T cell repertoires of hundreds of subjects and linked those repertoires to cytomegalovirus serostatus.

General conclusions and limits of the study: Because counts were too low, roughly 17 rarely observed V segments, including chromosome 9 orphons, were left out of the earlier analysis of 587 of the donors. It was suggested by the authors that the approach could potentially be generalized to other disease states and immunological phenotypes. An association between a missense DCLRE1C variant and V-gene and J-gene trimming of TCR beta chains was found in a later genetic analysis and replicated in an independent cohort. Correlated functional status among segregating V segments might be attributable to linkage disequilibrium, but an unknown experimental factor could not be ruled out. When HLA alleles, especially DR and DQ, strongly co-occurred, TCR associations were difficult to assign to individual alleles. In a later analysis, most CMV-associated TCR beta chains were found to appear HLA-restricted, with HLA associations seemingly driven largely by CMV exposure. This cohort had only TCR beta chains sequenced, and the lack of alpha or paired-chain data limited which features could be detected. Cytomegalovirus status was reported to be diagnosed by the classifier with high specificity and sensitivity in both the original and validation cohorts. Compared with equally common non-associated chains, HLA-associated TCR beta chains in a later analysis were more clonally expanded and had lower generation probabilities. A further reported finding was that TCR beta sequences accurately predicted the HLA-A and HLA-B alleles for most subjects in the first cohort. In vitro tests confirmed that three of the cytomegalovirus-associated TCR beta chains recognize cytomegalovirus antigens. Most TCR sequences were observed very rarely across donors, whereas some public TCRs were present in many individuals. Broadly in line with IMGT annotations, most TCR beta V segments showed up in productive rearrangements about 87% or about 30% of the time in an earlier analysis of approximately 640 of the donors. Because some donors lacked HLA typing at each locus, the association tests relied only on the typed subset. A total of 150 to 200 TCR beta chains were listed by the study as associated with cytomegalovirus. For the cohort, immune exposure information was limited to CMV serostatus. Several of the top co-occurrence clusters appeared to be linked to parvovirus B19, influenza, CMV and Epstein-Barr virus, according to a later analysis. Compared with the roughly 670-donor mean, donors in an Asian-associated ancestry cluster had fewer N-insertions in productive TCRs, according to a later genetic analysis. A cluster of highly shared sequence variants was judged likely to represent a technical artifact of the sequencing pipeline. According to a later analysis, TCR association rates differed among HLA loci, with DRB1 alleles showing the most associated TCRs and HLA-C alleles showing the fewest. Presence/absence analyses assumed roughly uniform sequencing depth across donors, an assumption that may not hold. Specific HLA alleles were associated with some 15,000 TCR beta sequences at a false discovery rate of 0.05 in a later analysis.

The cohort consisted of 600 to 750 healthy bone marrow donors. At the time of sampling, every cohort member was nominally healthy, though immune exposures that went unrecorded were likely present. The donor tested CMV seropositive and was one of the 289 seropositive cohort members. Each donor provided a peripheral blood sample, and peripheral blood mononuclear cells were used for TCR beta sequencing. The Qiagen DNeasy Blood Extraction Kit was used to extract genomic DNA from the blood cell samples. Sequenced material: PBMCs. The receptor's source is a woman in her forties in good health and CMV-seropositive.

The CDR3 loop reads CASSAQGSFSYNEQFF. The DNA is as follows: TGTGCCAGCAGTGCTCAGGGGAGTTTTTCCTACAATGAGCAGTTCTTC. The chain couples TRBV27 to TRBJ2-1, and the D gene may be TRBD1, 6 bases matching. V loses 5 bases, J loses 1 base, and the germline ends lie 15 bases apart. The CDR3, cysteine through phenylalanine, is 16 amino acids long. The DNA shown is the 48-base CDR3, in frame from base 1. CDR1 MNHEY and CDR2 SMNVEV are derived from the germline V gene (reference sequence).